This TCR beta chain was sequenced during a study of blood T cell repertoires in COVID-19. Overall study: Both acute and convalescent COVID-19 samples were obtained from the United States, Italy and Spain. The cDNA or gDNA used as material had been derived from T cells, B-cell-depleted T cells, or PBMCs.

In the authors' workflow: By means of reference gene primer amplification, nucleated cell counts were estimated. Clones were read by immunoSEQ multiplex PCR, and TCRdb kept only the in-frame ones, dropping some. D and trimming were read from the DNA, whereas the V and J calls and clone size are those reported in that table. The profile shows roughly 130,000 clones, approximately 88% of them singletons. Germline V gene lookup returns CDR1 MDHEN and CDR2 SYDVKM. Trimming took 3 bases from V and 2 from J, leaving 19 bases between them. The CDR3 sequence is 17 residues long. The rearrangement uses TRBV28 and TRBJ2-5, with a tentative D call TRBD1 (5 bases). This TCR came from a woman under 40 who had recovered from COVID-19. The sequencing input was peripheral blood. The CDR3 coding sequence is TGTGCCAGCAGTTTCTGGGGCTGGGTGCAGAAACAAGAGACCCAGTACTTC. Its translation is CASSFWGWVQKQETQYF. The full variable domain, with the rest looked up from reference TRBV28 and TRBJ2-5, is DVKVTQSSRYLVKRTGEKVFLECVQDMDHENMFWYRQDPGLGLRLIYFSYDVKMKEKGDIPEGYSVSREKKERFSLILESASTNQTSMYLCASSFWGWVQKQETQYFGPGTRLLVL.